The 15 T cell receptor beta chains given below trace back to one sample, sequenced in a study of monozygotic twins with cystic fibrosis. Assay used: immunoSEQ multiplex PCR; TCRdb lists only in-frame clones, some missing. The sample records about 24,000 clones, roughly 90% being singletons. The specimen was blood. Receptor source: a girl under 10 years old with cystic fibrosis.

This clone was counted between two and nine times. The gene calls are TRBV10-1 and TRBJ2-1; tentative D call: TRBD1 (6 bases). V gave up 4 bases and J gave up 12 bases, with 13 bases separating them. The CDR3 covers 12 residues. Germline V gene lookup returns CDR1 WNHNN and CDR2 SYGVQD (reference sequence). The CDR3 reads CASSAGERRQFF. The DNA of the CDR3 is TGCGCCAGCAGTGCAGGGGAGCGGAGGCAGTTCTTC.

The gene calls are TRBV5-1 and TRBJ2-4; 11 bases align to TRBD2. After removal of 3 bases from V and 14 bases from J, the junction contained 7 bases not matched to a gene. The CDR3 contains 13 residues. Germline V gene sequence: CDR1 SGHRS, CDR2 YFSETQ. The CDR3 loop reads CASSWEPSGGKYF. For the CDR3, the DNA is TGCGCCAGCAGCTGGGAACCTAGCGGGGGGAAGTACTTC.

The chain uses TRBV6-6 and TRBJ2-7, with 9 nucleotides matching TRBD2. The CDR3 runs 16 residues. Germline V gene sequence: CDR1 MNHNY, CDR2 SVGAGI (reference sequence). With 4 bases clipped from V and 2 bases from J, the junction kept 9 bases outside the gene matches. CDR3 protein: CASSWGETSGTYEQYF. In nucleotides, the CDR3 is TGTGCCAGCAGTTGGGGGGAGACTAGCGGTACCTACGAGCAGTACTTC.

This clone was recorded a few times. This chain links TRBV2 with TRBJ1-1, with 7 positions matching TRBD1. CDR1 is SNHLY and CDR2 is FYNNEI in the germline V gene. V lost 6 bases and J lost 5; bases outside the gene matches: 9. The CDR3 spans 14 residues. CDR3 sequence reads: CASRRGTDSTEAFF. For the CDR3, the DNA is TGTGCCAGCAGGAGGGGGACAGATTCAACTGAAGCTTTCTTT.

CDR3 in amino acids: CASSLVSGIKGYNEQFF. CDR3 bases: TGTGCCAGCAGCTTAGTCTCGGGGATTAAGGGCTACAATGAGCAGTTCTTC. The chain employs TRBV11-3 and TRBJ2-1; D perhaps matches TRBD2 (5 bases). Looked up from germline, CDR1 is SGHNT and CDR2 is YENEEA. CDR3 length: 17 amino acids. Trimming cost V 1 base and J 3 bases, with 16 bases left between them.

The rearrangement joins TRBV21-1 to TRBJ2-7; the table assigns TRBD1, which was not confirmed against the DNA. TRBV21-1 has pseudogene status. This CDR3 comprises 19 residues. The CDR3 loop reads CASSEPLDRGFPSAYEQYF. The CDR3 DNA is TGTGCCAGCAGCGAGCCATTGGACAGGGGGTTCCCCTCGGCTTACGAGCAGTACTTC.

The gene calls are TRBV19 and TRBJ2-7; D may match TRBD1 or TRBD2 (5 bases each). The CDR3 extends over 12 amino acids. From germline, CDR1 is LNHDA and CDR2 SQIVND (reference sequence). V was clipped by 4 bases and J by 4 bases, with 8 bases between them. For the CDR3, the DNA is TGTGCCAGTAGTAGGGGGTGGTACGAGCAGTACTTC. It is translated as CASSRGWYEQYF.

The count of this clone is one. The V and J genes are TRBV6-1 and TRBJ1-1, with D hard to call. Germline loops: CDR1 MNHNS, CDR2 SASEGT. Trimming cost V 3 bases and J 2 bases, with 7 bases left between them. CDR3 size: 13 residues. The CDR3, as DNA: TGTGCCAGCAGTGAGGACCACAACACTGAAGCTTTCTTT. Translated, it gives CASSEDHNTEAFF.

The V and J genes are TRBV7-8 and TRBJ1-1; TRBD1 agrees at 8 bases. V shed 5 bases, J shed 10 bases, and the junction held 6 bases outside the gene matches. The CDR3 runs to 12 residues. CDR1 SGHVS and CDR2 FQNEAQ come from the germline V gene. The CDR3 protein is CASSPGQGGAFF. The CDR3 nucleotides are TGTGCCAGCAGCCCTGGACAGGGAGGAGCTTTCTTT.

The chain employs TRBV11-3 and TRBJ2-7; 10 nucleotides match TRBD1. The V gene's germline CDR1 is SGHNT and CDR2 YENEEA. The CDR3 totals 15 residues. The V gene end was trimmed by 0 bases and the J gene end by 2 bases; junction bases not matched to a gene: 1. The CDR3 nucleotides read TGTGCCAGCAGCTTAGATGGGACAGGGGCCTACGAGCAGTACTTC. Translation gives CASSLDGTGAYEQYF.

The chain joins TRBV5-1 to TRBJ1-5; D ambiguous. Germline loops: CDR1 SGHRS, CDR2 YFSETQ. The CDR3 is made up of 14 amino acids. V was clipped by 4 bases and J by 5 bases, with 13 bases between them. The CDR3 coding sequence is TGCGCCAGCAGCCTGGAGCTGGAGGATCAGCCCCAGCATTTT. It specifies CASSLELEDQPQHF.

The gene calls are TRBV28 and TRBJ2-7; D may be TRBD1 or TRBD2 (6 bases each). Germline assignment: CDR1 MDHEN and CDR2 SYDVKM. The V end lost 5 bases, the J end lost 2 bases, and 13 bases lay between the germline ends. This CDR3 region has 14 residues. The CDR3 DNA reads as TGTGCCAGCAGTCCCTTCGGGGGCCCCTACGAGCAGTACTTC. Its protein is CASSPFGGPYEQYF.

This chain uses TRBV5-1 with TRBJ1-1; D uncertain. The CDR3 spans 14 residues. Trimming took off 3 bases at V and 1 base at J, with 10 bases between the two ends. The V gene's germline CDR1 is SGHRS and CDR2 YFSETQ. DNA for the CDR3: TGCGCCAGCAGCTCCCTCCAAGGGAACACTGAAGCTTTCTTT. Its protein product is CASSSLQGNTEAFF.

The chain combines TRBV5-4 with TRBJ2-2; D tentatively fits TRBD1 or TRBD2 (5 bases each). V was shortened by 3 bases and J by 2 bases, with 11 bases between the two germline ends. The CDR3 length is 15 residues. CDR1 and CDR2 from the germline V gene are SGHNT and YYREEE (reference sequence). For the CDR3, the DNA is TGTGCCAGCAGCTGGGGGAGCGGTAACACCGGGGAGCTGTTTTTT. Its translation: CASSWGSGNTGELFF.

The CDR3 here is CASSEQGDTEAFF. The CDR3 coding sequence is TGTGCCAGCAGCGAACAGGGAGACACTGAAGCTTTCTTT. This chain uses TRBV7-2 with TRBJ1-1; possibly TRBD1 for D (6 bases). CDR1 and CDR2 from the germline V gene are SGHTA and FQGNSA. V lost 5 bases to trimming and J lost 3 bases, with 10 bases between them. The CDR3 extends over 13 amino acids.